The rows below give T cell receptor beta chains drawn from one sample of a study of CD8 T cells in Susac syndrome. TCRdb passed the immunoSEQ multiplex PCR reads through MiXCR, listing each CDR3 protein once. The sample has 190,000 or so distinct CDR3 sequences; more than 90% are singletons. The sample taken for sequencing was CD4+ T cells from PBMCs. Source of these receptors: a human donor with multiple sclerosis. CDR3s include the opening cysteine and the closing phenylalanine or tryptophan. The D gene is left open where the match is weak. The size entry is marked missing in some rows and otherwise reads once, few, many or a size class.

>TRBJ1-6|TRBV30|.|.
CAWRRDAATNSPLHF
TGTGCCTGGAGAAGGGACGCGGCGACTAATTCACCCCTCCACTTT
>TRBJ2-4|TRBV11-2|TRBD1|.
CASSLWDRGKNIQYF
TGTGCCAGCAGCTTGTGGGACAGGGGCAAAAACATTCAGTACTTC
>TRBJ1-1|TRBV20-1|.|.
CSAILVAEAFF
TGCAGTGCTATATTGGTGGCTGAAGCTTTCTTT
>TRBJ2-7|TRBV20-1|.|.
CSARDIRRDLRGEQYF
TGCAGTGCTAGAGATATTAGGAGGGACCTTAGGGGGGAGCAGTACTTC
>TRBJ2-1|TRBV12-3/TRBV12-4|.|.
CASSQFSASEQFF
TGTGCCAGCAGCCAATTTAGCGCCTCTGAGCAGTTCTTC
>TRBJ2-7|TRBV27|.|.
CASSPWGTSTTYEQYF
TGTGCCAGCAGCCCTTGGGGGACAAGCACTACCTACGAGCAGTACTTC
>TRBJ1-4|TRBV29-1|TRBD1|.
CSVAGQGIATNEKLFF
TGCAGCGTGGCGGGACAGGGAATTGCAACTAATGAAAAACTGTTTTTT
>TRBJ2-1|TRBV5-1|.|.
CASSMGAASSYNEQFF
TGCGCCAGCAGTATGGGGGCTGCTAGCTCCTACAATGAGCAGTTCTTC
>TRBJ1-2|TRBV3-1|.|.
CASSQLNRVGGYTF
TGTGCCAGCAGCCAACTCAACAGGGTGGGCGGCTACACCTTC
>TRBJ2-5|TRBV20-1|TRBD1|.
CSAREPQGARQETQYF
TGCAGTGCTAGAGAACCACAGGGGGCAAGGCAAGAGACCCAGTACTTC
>TRBJ2-1|TRBV29-1|TRBD2|once
CSVGPSSGEGRNNEQFF
TGCAGCGTTGGCCCTTCTAGCGGGGAAGGCCGGAACAATGAGCAGTTCTTC
>TRBJ2-1|TRBV10-3|TRBD1|.
CAIRSGQGDSYNEQFF
TGTGCCATCAGATCGGGACAGGGCGATTCCTACAATGAGCAGTTCTTC
>TRBJ2-3|TRBV2|.|.
CASSERKTGDTQYF
TGTGCCAGCAGTGAGCGAAAGACTGGCGATACGCAGTATTTT
>TRBJ2-4|TRBV11-2|TRBD1|once
CASSTPGTGGGIQYF
TGTGCCAGCAGCACCCCCGGGACAGGGGGGGGCATTCAGTACTTC
>TRBJ2-2|TRBV24-1|TRBD1|.
CATRGDSNTGELFF
TGTGCCACCAGGGGGGACAGTAACACCGGGGAGCTGTTTTTT
>TRBJ2-7|TRBV5-4|TRBD1|.
CASSPSSGQGNYEQYF
TGTGCCAGCAGCCCAAGTTCCGGACAGGGGAACTACGAGCAGTACTTC
>TRBJ2-7|TRBV12-5|.|.
CASGLTGLDYEQYF
TGTGCTAGTGGTTTGACAGGGCTGGACTACGAGCAGTACTTC